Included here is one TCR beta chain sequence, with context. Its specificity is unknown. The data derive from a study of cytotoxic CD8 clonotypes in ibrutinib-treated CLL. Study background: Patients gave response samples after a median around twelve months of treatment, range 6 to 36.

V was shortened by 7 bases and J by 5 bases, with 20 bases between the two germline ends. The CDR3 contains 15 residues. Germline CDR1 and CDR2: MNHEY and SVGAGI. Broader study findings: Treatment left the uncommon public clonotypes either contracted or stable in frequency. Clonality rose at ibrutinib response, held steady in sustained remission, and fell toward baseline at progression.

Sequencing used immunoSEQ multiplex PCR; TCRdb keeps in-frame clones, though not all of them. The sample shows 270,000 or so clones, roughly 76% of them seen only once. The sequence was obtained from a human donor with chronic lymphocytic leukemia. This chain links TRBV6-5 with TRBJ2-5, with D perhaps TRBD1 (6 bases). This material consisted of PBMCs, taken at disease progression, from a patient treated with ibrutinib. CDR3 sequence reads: CASTRVAGAWETQYF. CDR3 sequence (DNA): TGTGCCAGCACGCGTGTGGCAGGGGCTTGGGAGACCCAGTACTTC.